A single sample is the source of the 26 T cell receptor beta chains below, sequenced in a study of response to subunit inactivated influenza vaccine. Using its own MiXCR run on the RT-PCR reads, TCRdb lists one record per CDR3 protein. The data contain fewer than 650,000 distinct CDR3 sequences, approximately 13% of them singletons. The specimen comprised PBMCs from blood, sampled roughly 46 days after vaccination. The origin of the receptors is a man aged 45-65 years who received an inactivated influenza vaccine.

The CDR3: CSVDGLGVRGEQFF. CDR3 bases: TGCAGCGTTGATGGTCTGGGGGTTCGTGGTGAGCAGTTCTTC. This rearrangement joins TRBV29-1 to TRBJ2-1; D possibly uses TRBD1 or TRBD2 (5 bases each). The CDR3 contains 14 residues. V dropped 3 bases and J dropped 9 bases, with 18 bases sitting between them. Per the germline V gene, CDR1 is SQVTM and CDR2 is ANQGSEA.

Here the CDR3 reads CASSQGEAVSYEQYF. The CDR3, as DNA: TGCGCCAGCAGCCAAGGAGAAGCAGTCTCCTACGAGCAGTACTTC. The rearrangement joins TRBV4-3 to TRBJ2-7, with unresolved D. This CDR3 contains 15 residues. CDR1 and CDR2 from the germline V gene are LGHNA and YSLEER. V gave up 1 base and J gave up 0 bases, with 10 bases separating them.

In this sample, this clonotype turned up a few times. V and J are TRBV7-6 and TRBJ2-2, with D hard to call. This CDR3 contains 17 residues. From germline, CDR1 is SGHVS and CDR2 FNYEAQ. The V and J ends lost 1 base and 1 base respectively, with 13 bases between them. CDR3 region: CASSLVYGSGNTGELFF. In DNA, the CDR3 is TGTGCCAGCAGCTTAGTTTACGGGTCTGGGAACACCGGGGAGCTGTTTTTT.

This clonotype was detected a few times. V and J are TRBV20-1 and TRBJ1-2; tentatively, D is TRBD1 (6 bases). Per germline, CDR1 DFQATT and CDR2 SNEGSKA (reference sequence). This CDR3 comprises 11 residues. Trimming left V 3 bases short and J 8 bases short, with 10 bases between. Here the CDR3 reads CSASTGFGYTF. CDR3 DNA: TGCAGTGCTAGCACAGGGTTCGGCTACACCTTC.

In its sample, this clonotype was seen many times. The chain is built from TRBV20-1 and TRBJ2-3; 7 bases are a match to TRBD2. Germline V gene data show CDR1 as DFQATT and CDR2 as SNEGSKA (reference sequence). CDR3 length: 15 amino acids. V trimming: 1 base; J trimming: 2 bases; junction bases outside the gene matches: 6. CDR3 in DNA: TGCAGTGCTAGAGTAGGTGGGAGGGCCACAGATACGCAGTATTTT. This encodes CSARVGGRATDTQYF.

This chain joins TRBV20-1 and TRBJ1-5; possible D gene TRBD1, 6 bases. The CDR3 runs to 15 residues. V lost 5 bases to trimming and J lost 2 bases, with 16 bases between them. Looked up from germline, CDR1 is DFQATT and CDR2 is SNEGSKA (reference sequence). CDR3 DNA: TGCAGTGCTCCGATAGGGGGGCCGGGCAATCAGCCCCAGCATTTT. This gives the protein CSAPIGGPGNQPQHF.

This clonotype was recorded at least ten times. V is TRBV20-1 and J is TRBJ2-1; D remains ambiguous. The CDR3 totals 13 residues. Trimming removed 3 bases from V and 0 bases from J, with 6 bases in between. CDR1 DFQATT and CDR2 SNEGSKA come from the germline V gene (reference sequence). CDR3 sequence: CSARPRSYNEQFF. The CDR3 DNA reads TGCAGTGCTAGGCCCCGCTCCTACAATGAGCAGTTCTTC.

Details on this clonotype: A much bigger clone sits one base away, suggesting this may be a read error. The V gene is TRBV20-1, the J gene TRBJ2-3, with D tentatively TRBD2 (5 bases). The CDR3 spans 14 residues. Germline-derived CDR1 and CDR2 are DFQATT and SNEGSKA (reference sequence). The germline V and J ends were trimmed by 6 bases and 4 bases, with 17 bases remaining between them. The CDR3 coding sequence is TGCAGTGCCGGGGTTGAGGGATACTCAGATACGCAGTATTTT. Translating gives CSAGVEGYSDTQYF.

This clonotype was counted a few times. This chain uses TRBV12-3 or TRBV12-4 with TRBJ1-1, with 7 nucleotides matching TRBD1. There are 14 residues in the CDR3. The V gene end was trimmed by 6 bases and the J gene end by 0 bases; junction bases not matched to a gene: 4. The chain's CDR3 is CASRLQGLNTEAFF. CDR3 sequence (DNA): TGTGCCAGCAGGCTACAGGGGTTGAACACTGAAGCTTTCTTT.

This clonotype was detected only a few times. CDR3 sequence (DNA): TGTGCCAGCACCCCTCCATGGCTGGGCCGACATAATGAGCAGTTCTTC. Translation: CASTPPWLGRHNEQFF. The rearrangement uses TRBV12-3 or TRBV12-4 and TRBJ2-1; D not certain. The CDR3 extends over 16 amino acids. V was cut by 7 bases and J by 7 bases, with 23 bases left in between.

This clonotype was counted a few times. The CDR3 nucleotides are TGTGCCAGCAGCTTAACTCGGACTAGCGGGTTAGAGACCCAGTACTTC. Its translation is CASSLTRTSGLETQYF. The rearrangement joins TRBV7-2 to TRBJ2-5; TRBD2 matches at 11 bases. From germline, CDR1 is SGHTA and CDR2 FQGNSA. Trimming took 2 bases from V and 4 from J; bases not matched to a gene: 6. This CDR3 is built from 16 residues.

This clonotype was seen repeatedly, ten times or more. Written as DNA, the CDR3 is TGCGCCAGCAGCTTGATTGGGGCCCCCAATCAGCCCCAGCATTTT. Translation gives CASSLIGAPNQPQHF. V is TRBV5-1 and J is TRBJ1-5, with D tentatively TRBD1 (5 bases). The CDR3 covers 15 residues. V lost 1 base to trimming and J lost 3 bases, with 11 bases between them. Germline-derived CDR1 and CDR2 are SGHRS and YFSETQ.

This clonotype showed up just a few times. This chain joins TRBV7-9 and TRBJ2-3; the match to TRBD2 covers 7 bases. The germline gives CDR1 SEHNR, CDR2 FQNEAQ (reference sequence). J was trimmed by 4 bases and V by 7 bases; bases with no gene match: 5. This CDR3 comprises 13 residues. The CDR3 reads CASNFGGADTQYF. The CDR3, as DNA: TGTGCCAGCAATTTTGGGGGGGCAGATACGCAGTATTTT.

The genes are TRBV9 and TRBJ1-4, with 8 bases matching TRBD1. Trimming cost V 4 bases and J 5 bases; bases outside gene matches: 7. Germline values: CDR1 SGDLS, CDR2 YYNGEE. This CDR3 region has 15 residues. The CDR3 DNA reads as TGTGCCAGCAGCTCCCGGACAGGGCACAATGAAAAACTGTTTTTT. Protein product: CASSSRTGHNEKLFF.

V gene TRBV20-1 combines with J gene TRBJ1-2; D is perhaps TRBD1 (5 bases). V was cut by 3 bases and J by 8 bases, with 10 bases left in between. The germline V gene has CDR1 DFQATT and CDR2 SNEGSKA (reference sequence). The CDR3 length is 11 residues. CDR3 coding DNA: TGCAGTGCTAGTGGGGGATTGGGCTACACCTTC. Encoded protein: CSASGGLGYTF.

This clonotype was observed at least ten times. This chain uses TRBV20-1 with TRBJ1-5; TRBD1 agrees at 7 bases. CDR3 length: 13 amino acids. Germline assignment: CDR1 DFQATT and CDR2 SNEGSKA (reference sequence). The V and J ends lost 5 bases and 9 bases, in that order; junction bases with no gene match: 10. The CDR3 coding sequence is TGCAGTGCTTTGGGACAGATAGAATGGCCCCAGCATTTT. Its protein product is CSALGQIEWPQHF.

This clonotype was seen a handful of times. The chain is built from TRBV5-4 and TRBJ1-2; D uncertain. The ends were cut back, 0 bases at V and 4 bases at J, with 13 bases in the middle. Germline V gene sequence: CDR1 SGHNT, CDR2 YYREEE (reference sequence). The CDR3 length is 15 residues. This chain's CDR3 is CASSLESGLLYGYTF. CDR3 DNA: TGTGCCAGCAGCTTGGAGTCAGGACTGCTCTATGGCTACACCTTC.

The CDR3 sequence: CASSSGREGKNIQYF. CDR3 DNA sequence: TGCGCCAGCAGCTCCGGCCGGGAAGGCAAAAACATTCAGTACTTC. This chain joins TRBV5-1 and TRBJ2-4; possible D gene TRBD2, 5 bases. The germline gives CDR1 SGHRS, CDR2 YFSETQ. V lost 3 bases to trimming and J lost 3 bases, with 13 bases between them. This CDR3 is 15 amino acids long.

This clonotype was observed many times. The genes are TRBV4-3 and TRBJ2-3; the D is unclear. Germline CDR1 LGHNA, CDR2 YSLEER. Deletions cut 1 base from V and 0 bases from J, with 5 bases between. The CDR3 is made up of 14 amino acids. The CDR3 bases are TGCGCCAGCAGCCAAGGAAGTAGCACAGATACGCAGTATTTT. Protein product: CASSQGSSTDTQYF.

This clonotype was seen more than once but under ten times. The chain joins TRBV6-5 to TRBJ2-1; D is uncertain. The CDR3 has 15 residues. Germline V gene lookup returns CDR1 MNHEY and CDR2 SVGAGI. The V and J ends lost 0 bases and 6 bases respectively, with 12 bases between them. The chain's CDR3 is CASSYSIGLSNEQFF. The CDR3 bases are TGTGCCAGCAGTTACTCGATAGGGCTCAGCAATGAGCAGTTCTTC.

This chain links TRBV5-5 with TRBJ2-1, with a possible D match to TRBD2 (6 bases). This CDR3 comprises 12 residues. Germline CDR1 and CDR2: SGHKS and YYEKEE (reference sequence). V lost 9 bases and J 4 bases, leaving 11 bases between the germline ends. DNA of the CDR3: TGTGCCACCGAGGACTATTACAATGAGCAGTTCTTC. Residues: CATEDYYNEQFF.

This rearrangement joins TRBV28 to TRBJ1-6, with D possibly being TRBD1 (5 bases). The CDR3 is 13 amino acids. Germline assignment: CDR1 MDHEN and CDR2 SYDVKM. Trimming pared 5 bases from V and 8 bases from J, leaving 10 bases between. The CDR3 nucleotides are TGTGCCAGCAGTGGGGACTGGGATTCACCCCTCCACTTT. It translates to CASSGDWDSPLHF.

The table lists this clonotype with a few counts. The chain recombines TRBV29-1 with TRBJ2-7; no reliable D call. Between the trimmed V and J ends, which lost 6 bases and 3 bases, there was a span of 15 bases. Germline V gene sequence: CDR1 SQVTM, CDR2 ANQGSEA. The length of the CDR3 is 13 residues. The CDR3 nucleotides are TGCAGCGTGGCCGACTGGAAGCGCTACGAGCAGTACTTC. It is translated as CSVADWKRYEQYF.

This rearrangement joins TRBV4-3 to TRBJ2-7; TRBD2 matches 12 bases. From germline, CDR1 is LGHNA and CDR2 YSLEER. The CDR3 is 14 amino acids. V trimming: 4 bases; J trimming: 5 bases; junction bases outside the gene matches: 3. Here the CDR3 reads CASSPGLAGHEQYF. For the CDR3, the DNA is TGCGCCAGCAGCCCTGGACTAGCGGGACACGAGCAGTACTTC.

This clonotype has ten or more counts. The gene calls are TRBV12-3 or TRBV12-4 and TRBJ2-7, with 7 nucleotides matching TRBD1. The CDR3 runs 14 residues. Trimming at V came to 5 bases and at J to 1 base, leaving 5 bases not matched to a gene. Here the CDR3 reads CASSIDRASYEQYF. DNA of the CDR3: TGTGCCAGCAGTATCGACAGGGCGTCCTACGAGCAGTACTTC.

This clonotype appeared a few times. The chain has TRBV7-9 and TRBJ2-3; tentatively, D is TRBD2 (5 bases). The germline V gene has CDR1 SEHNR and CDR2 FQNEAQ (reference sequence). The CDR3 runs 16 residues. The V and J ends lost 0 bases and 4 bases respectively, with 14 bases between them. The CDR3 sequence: CASSLAVAGGADTQYF. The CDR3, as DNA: TGTGCCAGCAGCTTAGCGGTTGCAGGAGGTGCAGATACGCAGTATTTT.